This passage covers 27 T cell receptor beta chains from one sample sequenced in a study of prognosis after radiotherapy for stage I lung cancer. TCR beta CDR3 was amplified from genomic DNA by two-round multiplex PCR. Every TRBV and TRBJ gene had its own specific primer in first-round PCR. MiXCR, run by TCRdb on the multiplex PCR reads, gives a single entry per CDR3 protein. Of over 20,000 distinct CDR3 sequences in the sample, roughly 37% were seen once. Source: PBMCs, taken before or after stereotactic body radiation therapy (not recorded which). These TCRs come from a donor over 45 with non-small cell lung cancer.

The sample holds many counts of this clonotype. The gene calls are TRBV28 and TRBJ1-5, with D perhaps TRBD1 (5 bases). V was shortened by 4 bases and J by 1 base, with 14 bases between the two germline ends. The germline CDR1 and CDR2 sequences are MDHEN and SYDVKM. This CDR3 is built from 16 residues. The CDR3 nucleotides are TGTGCCAGCAGTTCAACCGGGACGGGCAGCAATCAGCCCCAGCATTTT. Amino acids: CASSSTGTGSNQPQHF.

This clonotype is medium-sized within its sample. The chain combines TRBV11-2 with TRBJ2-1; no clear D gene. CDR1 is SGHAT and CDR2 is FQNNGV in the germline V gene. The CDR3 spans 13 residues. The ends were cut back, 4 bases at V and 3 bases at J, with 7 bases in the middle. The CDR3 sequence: CASSSDRYNEQFF. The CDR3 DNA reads TGTGCCAGCAGCTCGGACCGCTACAATGAGCAGTTCTTC.

The CDR3 sequence: CASSIGLGWTTEAFF. For the CDR3, the DNA is TGTGCCAGTAGTATAGGGTTAGGGTGGACCACTGAAGCTTTCTTT. This chain joins TRBV19 and TRBJ1-1; D unclear. Germline assignment: CDR1 LNHDA and CDR2 SQIVND (reference sequence). With 1 base removed from V and 4 bases from J, the gap between germline ends came to 13 bases. CDR3 length: 15 residues.

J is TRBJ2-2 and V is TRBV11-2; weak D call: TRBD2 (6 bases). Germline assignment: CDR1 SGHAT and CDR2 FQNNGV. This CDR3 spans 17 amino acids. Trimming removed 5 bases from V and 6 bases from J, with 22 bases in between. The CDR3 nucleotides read TGTGCCAGCAGCCGTGCCAGGACGGCGGGACGGGCCGGGGAGCTGTTTTTT. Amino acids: CASSRARTAGRAGELFF.

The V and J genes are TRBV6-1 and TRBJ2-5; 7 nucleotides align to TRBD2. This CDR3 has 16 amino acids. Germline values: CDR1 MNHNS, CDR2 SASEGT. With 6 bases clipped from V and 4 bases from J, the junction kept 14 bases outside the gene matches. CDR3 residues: CASSSLVRGGGETQYF. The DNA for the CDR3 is TGTGCCAGCAGCTCCCTCGTGCGGGGCGGGGGAGAGACCCAGTACTTC.

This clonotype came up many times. The DNA for the CDR3 is TGTGCCACCAGTGACCTAGCGGGAACCGGGGAGCTGTTTTTT. Residues: CATSDLAGTGELFF. The chain has TRBV24-1 and TRBJ2-2; 9 bases are a match to TRBD2. Germline CDR1 reads KGHDR; CDR2 reads SFDVKD. CDR3 length: 14 residues. The ends lost 4 bases at V and 5 bases at J; junction bases unmatched: 1.

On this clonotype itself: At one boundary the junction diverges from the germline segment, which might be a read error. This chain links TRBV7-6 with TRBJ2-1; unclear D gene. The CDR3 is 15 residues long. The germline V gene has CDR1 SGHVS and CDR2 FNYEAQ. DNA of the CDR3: TGTACCAGCAGCTTAGGGTCTAGCTCCTACAATGAGCAGTTCTTC. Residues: CTSSLGSSSYNEQFF. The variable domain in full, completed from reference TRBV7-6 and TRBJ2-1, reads GAGVSQSPRYKVTKRGQDVALRCDPISGHVSLYWYRQALGQGPEFLTYFNYEAQQDKSGLPNDRFSAERPEGSISTLTIQRTEQRDSAMYRCTSSLGSSSYNEQFFGPGTRLTVL.

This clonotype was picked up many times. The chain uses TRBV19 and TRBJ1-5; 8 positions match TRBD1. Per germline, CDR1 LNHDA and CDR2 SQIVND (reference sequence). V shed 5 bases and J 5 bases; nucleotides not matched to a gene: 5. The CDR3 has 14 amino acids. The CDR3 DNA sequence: TGTGCCAGTAGTCCTCAGGGGGCCGATCAGCCCCAGCATTTT. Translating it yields CASSPQGADQPQHF. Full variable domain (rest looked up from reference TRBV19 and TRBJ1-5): DGGITQSPKYLFRKEGQNVTLSCEQNLNHDAMYWYRQDPGQGLRLIYYSQIVNDFQKGDIAEGYSVSREKKESFPLTVTSAQKNPTAFYLCASSPQGADQPQHFGDGTRLSIL.

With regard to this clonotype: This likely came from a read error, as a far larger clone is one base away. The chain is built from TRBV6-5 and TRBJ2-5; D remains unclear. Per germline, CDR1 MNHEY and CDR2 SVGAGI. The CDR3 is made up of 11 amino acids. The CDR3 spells CASIYQETQYF. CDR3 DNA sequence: TGTGCCAGCATTTACCAAGAGACCCAGTACTTC.

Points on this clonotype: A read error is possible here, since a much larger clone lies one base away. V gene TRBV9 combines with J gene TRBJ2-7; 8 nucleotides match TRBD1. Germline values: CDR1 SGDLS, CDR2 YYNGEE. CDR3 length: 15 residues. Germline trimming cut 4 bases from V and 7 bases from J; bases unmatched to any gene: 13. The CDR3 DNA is TGTGCCAGCAGCCCTCAGGTCGCCAGGGGGCTTGAGCAGTACTTC. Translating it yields CASSPQVARGLEQYF.

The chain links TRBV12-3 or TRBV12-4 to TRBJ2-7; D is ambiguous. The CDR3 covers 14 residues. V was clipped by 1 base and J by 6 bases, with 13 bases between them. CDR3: CASSLVWVRLEQYF. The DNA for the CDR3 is TGTGCCAGCAGTTTAGTCTGGGTAAGGCTCGAGCAGTACTTC.

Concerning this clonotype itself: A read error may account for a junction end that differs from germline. CDR3 bases: TGCGCCAGCTCCCAAAACCCGAACACCTGGGAGCTGTTTTTT. Translating gives CASSQNPNTWELFF. The chain couples TRBV5-1 to TRBJ2-2; no definite D call. Germline assignment: CDR1 SGHRS and CDR2 YFSETQ. The CDR3 has 14 amino acids.

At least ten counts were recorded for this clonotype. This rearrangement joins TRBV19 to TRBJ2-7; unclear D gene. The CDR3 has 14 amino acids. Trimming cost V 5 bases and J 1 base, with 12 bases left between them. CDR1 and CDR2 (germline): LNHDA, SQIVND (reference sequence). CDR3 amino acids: CASSPGPGSYEQYF. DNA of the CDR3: TGTGCCAGTAGTCCCGGACCCGGTTCCTACGAGCAGTACTTC.

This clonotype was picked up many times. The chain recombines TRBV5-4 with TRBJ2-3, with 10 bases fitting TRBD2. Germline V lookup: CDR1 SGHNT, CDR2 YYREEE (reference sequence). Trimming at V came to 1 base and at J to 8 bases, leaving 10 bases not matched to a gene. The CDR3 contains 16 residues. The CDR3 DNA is TGTGCCAGCAGCTTGCCTCTAGCGGGAGAACGGAGTACGCAGTATTTT. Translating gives CASSLPLAGERSTQYF.

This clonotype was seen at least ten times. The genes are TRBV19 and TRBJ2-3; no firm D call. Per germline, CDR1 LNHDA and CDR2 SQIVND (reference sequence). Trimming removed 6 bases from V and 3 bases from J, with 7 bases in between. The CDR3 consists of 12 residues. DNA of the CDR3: TGTGCCAGTAGGACTGATACAGATACGCAGTATTTT. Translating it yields CASRTDTDTQYF.

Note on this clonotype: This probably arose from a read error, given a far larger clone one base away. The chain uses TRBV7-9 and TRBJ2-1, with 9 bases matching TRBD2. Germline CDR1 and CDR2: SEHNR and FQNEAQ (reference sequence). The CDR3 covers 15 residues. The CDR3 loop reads CASSLRSGSYGEHFF. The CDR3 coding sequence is TGTGCCAGCAGCTTACGTAGCGGGAGTTATGGTGAGCATTTCTTC.

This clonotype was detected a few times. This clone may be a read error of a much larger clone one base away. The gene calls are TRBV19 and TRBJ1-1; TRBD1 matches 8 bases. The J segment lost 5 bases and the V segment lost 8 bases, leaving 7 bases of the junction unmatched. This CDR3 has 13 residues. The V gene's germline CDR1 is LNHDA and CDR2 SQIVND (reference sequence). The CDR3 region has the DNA TGTGCCAGTTCCGGCAGGGGGCTTACTGAAGCTTTCTTT. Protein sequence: CASSGRGLTEAFF. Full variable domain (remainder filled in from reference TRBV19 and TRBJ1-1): DGGITQSPKYLFRKEGQNVTLSCEQNLNHDAMYWYRQDPGQGLRLIYYSQIVNDFQKGDIAEGYSVSREKKESFPLTVTSAQKNPTAFYLCASSGRGLTEAFFGQGTRLTVV.

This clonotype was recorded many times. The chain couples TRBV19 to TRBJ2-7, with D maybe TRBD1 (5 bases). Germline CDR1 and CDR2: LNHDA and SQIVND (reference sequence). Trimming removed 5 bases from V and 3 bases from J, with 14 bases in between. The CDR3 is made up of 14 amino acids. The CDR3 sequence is CASSPQGGIYEQYF. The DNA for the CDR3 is TGTGCCAGTAGTCCCCAGGGTGGTATCTACGAGCAGTACTTC.

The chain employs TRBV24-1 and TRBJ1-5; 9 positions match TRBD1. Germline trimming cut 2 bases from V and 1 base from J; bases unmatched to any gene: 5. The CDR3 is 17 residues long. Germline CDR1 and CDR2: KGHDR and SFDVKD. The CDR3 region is CATSDSTTGGSNQPQHF. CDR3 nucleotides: TGTGCCACCAGTGATTCGACGACAGGGGGAAGCAATCAGCCCCAGCATTTT.

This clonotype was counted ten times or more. As DNA, the CDR3 is TGTGCCAGCAGCAGCGTGAGAGGCGGGAGATTGGACACCGGGGAGCTGTTTTTT. Protein: CASSSVRGGRLDTGELFF. The rearrangement uses TRBV9 and TRBJ2-2; 7 nucleotides line up with TRBD2. Unmatched junction bases numbered 15, after V lost 4 bases and J lost 3 bases. This CDR3 is built from 18 residues. CDR1 is SGDLS, CDR2 YYNGEE, per germline.

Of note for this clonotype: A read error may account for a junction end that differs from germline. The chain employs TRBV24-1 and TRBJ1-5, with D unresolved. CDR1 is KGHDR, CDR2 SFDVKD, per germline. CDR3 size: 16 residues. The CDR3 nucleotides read TGTGTCACCACGGACCGACGGCGGAATAGAAATCAGCCCCAGCATTTT. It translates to CVTTDRRRNRNQPQHF.

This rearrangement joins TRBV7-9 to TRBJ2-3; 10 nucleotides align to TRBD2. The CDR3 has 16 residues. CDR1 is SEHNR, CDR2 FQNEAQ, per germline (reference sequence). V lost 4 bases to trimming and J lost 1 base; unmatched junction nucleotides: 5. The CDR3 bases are TGTGCCAGCAGCTCCGAGCGGGAGGGGGGCACAGATACGCAGTATTTT. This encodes CASSSEREGGTDTQYF.

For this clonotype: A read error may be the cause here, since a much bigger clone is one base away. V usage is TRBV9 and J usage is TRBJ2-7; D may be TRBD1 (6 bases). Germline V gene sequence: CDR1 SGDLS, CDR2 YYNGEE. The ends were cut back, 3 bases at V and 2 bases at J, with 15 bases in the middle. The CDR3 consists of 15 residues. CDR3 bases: TGTGCCAGCAGCGCAGATAACAGGGCTACCTACGAGCAGTACTTC. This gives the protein CASSADNRATYEQYF. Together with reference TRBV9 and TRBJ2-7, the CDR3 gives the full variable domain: DSGVTQTPKHLITATGQRVTLRCSPRSGDLSVYWYQQSLDQGLQFLIQYYNGEERAKGNILERFSAQQFPDLHSELNLSSLELGDSALYFCASSADNRATYEQYFGPGTRLTVT.

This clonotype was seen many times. The CDR3 region is CASSYQPGLAGILTYNEQFF. CDR3 nucleotides: TGTGCCAGCAGTTATCAACCGGGACTAGCGGGAATCTTGACGTACAATGAGCAGTTCTTC. The rearrangement joins TRBV6-2 or TRBV6-3 to TRBJ2-1, with TRBD2 matching over 13 bases. Germline loops: CDR1 MNHEY, CDR2 SVGEGT. CDR3 length: 20 amino acids. Trimming at V came to 3 bases and at J to 4 bases, leaving 15 bases not matched to a gene.

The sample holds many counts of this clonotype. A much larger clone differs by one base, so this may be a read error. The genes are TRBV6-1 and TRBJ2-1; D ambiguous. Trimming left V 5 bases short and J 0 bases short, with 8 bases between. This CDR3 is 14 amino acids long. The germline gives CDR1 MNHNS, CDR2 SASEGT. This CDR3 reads CASSLRSSYNEQFF. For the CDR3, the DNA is TGTGCCAGCAGTCTTCGGAGCTCCTACAATGAGCAGTTCTTC.

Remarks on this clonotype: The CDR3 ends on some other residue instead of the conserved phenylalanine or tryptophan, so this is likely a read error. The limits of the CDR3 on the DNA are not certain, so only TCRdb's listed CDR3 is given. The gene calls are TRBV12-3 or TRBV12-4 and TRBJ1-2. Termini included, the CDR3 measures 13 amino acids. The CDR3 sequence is CASSLREDFAYTL.

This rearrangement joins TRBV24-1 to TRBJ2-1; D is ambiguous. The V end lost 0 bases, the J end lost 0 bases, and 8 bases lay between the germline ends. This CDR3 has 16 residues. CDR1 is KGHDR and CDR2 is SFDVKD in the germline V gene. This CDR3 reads CATSDLRSISYNEQFF. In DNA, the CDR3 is TGTGCCACCAGTGATTTGCGGTCCATCTCCTACAATGAGCAGTTCTTC.